These T cell receptor beta chains were read from a single sample in a study of cytomegalovirus exposure and HLA in healthy donors. The method was immunoSEQ multiplex PCR; TCRdb's version includes in-frame clones alone and lacks a portion of them. The profile shows approximately 210,000 clones, around 79% of them singletons. Sequenced input: PBMCs. The origin of the receptors is a male donor in good health and CMV-seropositive. Each CDR3 is given with its conserved first and last residue. The D gene is left open where the match is weak. Clone size appears in some rows only: once, few, many, or a class for an expanded clone.

-	once	TRBJ1-2	TRBV14	CASSVVGGEVYGYTF	TGTGCCAGCAGCGTCGTCGGGGGAGAGGTGTATGGCTACACCTTC
TRBD1	once	TRBJ1-2	TRBV6-4	CASSAWVGVADRIYGYTF	TGTGCCAGCAGTGCCTGGGTTGGGGTAGCGGACAGGATATATGGCTACACCTTC
-	once	TRBJ1-2	TRBV15	CATSREVGKSTAPSYGYTF	TGTGCCACCAGCAGAGAGGTCGGGAAATCTACGGCACCTTCCTATGGCTACACCTTC
TRBD2	-	TRBJ2-1	TRBV12-5	CASASGSPTYNEQFF	TGTGCTAGTGCCAGCGGGAGTCCGACCTACAATGAGCAGTTCTTC
-	-	TRBJ1-2	TRBV7-9	CASSHGQNYGYTF	TGTGCCAGCAGCCATGGACAGAACTATGGCTACACCTTC
TRBD1	-	TRBJ1-5	TRBV27	CASSRVQGDNQPQHF	TGTGCCAGCAGTAGGGTACAGGGGGACAATCAGCCCCAGCATTTT
TRBD2	-	TRBJ2-1	TRBV7-8	CASSPEGLAGGSEQFF	TGTGCCAGCAGTCCGGAGGGACTAGCGGGAGGATCTGAGCAGTTCTTC
TRBD1	few	TRBJ2-7	TRBV30	CAWISQGAYEQYF	TGTGCCTGGATTAGCCAGGGGGCTTACGAGCAGTACTTC
-	few	TRBJ1-5	TRBV6-5	CASSPSGGGNQPQHF	TGTGCCAGCAGTCCGTCCGGAGGGGGCAATCAGCCCCAGCATTTT
TRBD1	-	TRBJ2-5	TRBV11-3	CASSRTGSQETQYF	TGTGCCAGCAGCCGGACAGGGTCACAAGAGACCCAGTACTTC
TRBD1	-	TRBJ1-4	TRBV18	CASSPKISVDRGTNEKLFF	TGTGCCAGCTCACCAAAGATATCTGTGGACAGGGGAACTAATGAAAAACTGTTTTTT
TRBD2	-	TRBJ2-1	TRBV9	CASSVGGTSGGNEQFF	TGTGCCAGCAGCGTTGGAGGGACTAGCGGGGGCAATGAGCAGTTCTTC
-	-	TRBJ2-7	TRBV28	CASSLNRAASYEQYF	TGTGCCAGCAGTTTAAACAGGGCGGCTTCCTACGAGCAGTACTTC
-	once	TRBJ2-1	TRBV7-9	CASSYRDIRQFF	TGTGCCAGCAGCTACCGGGACATTAGGCAGTTCTTC
TRBD1	few	TRBJ1-1	TRBV28	CASSLMGQRTEAFF	TGTGCCAGCAGTTTGATGGGACAGAGGACTGAAGCTTTCTTT
-	once	TRBJ2-3	TRBV7-9	CASSQADTQYF	TGTGCCAGCAGCCAGGCAGATACGCAGTATTTT
TRBD2	once	TRBJ2-3	TRBV6-1	CASSEATALAGDTQYF	TGTGCCAGCAGTGAAGCGACTGCCCTAGCGGGGGATACGCAGTATTTT
-	-	TRBJ1-2	TRBV10-3	CAISQQGDGYTF	TGTGCCATCAGCCAGCAGGGTGATGGCTACACCTTC
TRBD2	-	TRBJ2-1	TRBV5-1	CASSLAAGTRNNEQFF	TGCGCCAGCAGCTTGGCTGCCGGGACTAGAAACAATGAGCAGTTCTTC
-	few	TRBJ1-1	TRBV19	CASGVLRQGRAFF	TGTGCCAGTGGAGTATTACGGCAGGGGCGAGCTTTCTTT
-	-	TRBJ2-4	TRBV4-2	CASSHEQGAKNIQYF	TGTGCCAGCAGCCATGAACAGGGAGCCAAAAACATTCAGTACTTC
-	-	TRBJ2-3	TRBV6-6	CASSAFTLPGTDTQYF	TGTGCCAGCAGTGCTTTTACTCTTCCTGGCACAGATACGCAGTATTTT
-	-	TRBJ2-7	TRBV14	CASSQDVSPGYSYEQYF	TGTGCCAGCAGCCAAGACGTGTCCCCAGGGTACTCCTACGAGCAGTACTTC
TRBD1	once	TRBJ1-1	TRBV5-1	CASSPTGLNTEAFF	TGCGCCAGCAGCCCGACAGGGCTGAACACTGAAGCTTTCTTT
TRBD1	-	TRBJ1-5	TRBV6-1	CASSLQGRQPQHF	TGTGCCAGCAGTCTACAGGGGCGGCAGCCCCAGCATTTT
-	-	TRBJ2-1	TRBV11-2	CASSLGNYNEQFF	TGTGCCAGCAGCCTCGGGAACTACAATGAGCAGTTCTTC
-	-	TRBJ2-4	TRBV5-1	CASSYGSTTKNIQYF	TGCGCCAGCAGCTATGGTAGCACGACCAAAAACATTCAGTACTTC
-	-	TRBJ1-2	TRBV5-1	CASSLDVGAYGYTF	TGCGCCAGCAGCTTGGACGTGGGGGCCTATGGCTACACCTTC
-	-	TRBJ1-2	TRBV5-4	CASSEGLTPEANYGYTF	TGTGCCAGCAGCGAGGGACTGACTCCCGAAGCTAACTATGGCTACACCTTC
-	-	TRBJ2-3	TRBV9	CASSGGPGDTQYF	TGTGCCAGCAGCGGGGGGCCGGGAGATACGCAGTATTTT
-	once	TRBJ1-5	TRBV7-9	CASSSPEGGQPQHF	TGTGCCAGCAGCTCCCCTGAGGGCGGGCAACCCCAGCATTTT
-	once	TRBJ1-1	TRBV11-2	CASSLYSGVAFF	TGTGCCAGCAGCTTATATTCGGGGGTAGCTTTCTTT
TRBD1	-	TRBJ1-6	TRBV9	CASSVWGQSNSPLHF	TGTGCCAGCAGCGTTTGGGGACAGAGCAATTCACCCCTCCACTTT
-	-	TRBJ1-4	TRBV11-2	CASRLGNRANEKLFF	TGTGCCAGCCGCCTAGGAAACAGGGCTAATGAAAAACTGTTTTTT
TRBD2	-	TRBJ2-1	TRBV7-9	CASSLGGINEQFF	TGTGCCAGCAGCTTGGGGGGGATCAATGAGCAGTTCTTC
TRBD1	once	TRBJ2-4	TRBV7-2	CASSPQGASKNIQYF	TGTGCCAGCAGCCCTCAGGGGGCTTCCAAAAACATTCAGTACTTC
-	-	TRBJ2-7	TRBV5-1	CASSILRGHEQYF	TGCGCCAGCAGTATCTTGCGGGGGCACGAGCAGTACTTC
TRBD1	once	TRBJ2-7	TRBV7-3	CASSQDRGGEQYF	TGTGCCAGCAGTCAGGACAGGGGCGGCGAGCAGTACTTC
-	-	TRBJ2-6	TRBV6-5	CASRNSVLGANVLTF	TGTGCCAGCAGAAACAGTGTCCTTGGGGCCAACGTCCTGACTTTC
-	-	TRBJ2-1	TRBV30	CAWSEDSSYNEQFF	TGTGCCTGGAGTGAGGACAGCTCCTACAATGAGCAGTTCTTC
-	few	TRBJ1-5	TRBV7-2	CASSLKFGQPQHF	TGTGCCAGCAGCTTAAAATTCGGTCAGCCCCAGCATTTT
-	-	TRBJ2-1	TRBV5-6	CASSSGLQYNEQFF	TGTGCCAGCAGCTCGGGACTCCAGTACAATGAGCAGTTCTTC
-	-	TRBJ1-3	TRBV11-2	CASSLGGRAYSGNTIYF	TGTGCCAGCAGCTTAGGAGGCAGAGCCTACTCTGGAAACACCATATATTTT
-	-	TRBJ2-7	TRBV27	CASSSRGGDYEQYF	TGTGCCAGCAGTAGCAGGGGAGGGGACTACGAGCAGTACTTC
TRBD2	-	TRBJ2-1	TRBV27	CASSLRGGSSYNEQFF	TGTGCCAGCAGTTTACGCGGGGGGAGCTCCTACAATGAGCAGTTCTTC
-	few	TRBJ2-7	TRBV14	CASSQGVGQRYEQYF	TGTGCCAGCAGCCAAGGAGTCGGACAGAGATACGAGCAGTACTTC
-	few	TRBJ2-7	TRBV5-4	CASSPDRLTYEQYF	TGTGCCAGCAGCCCCGACAGGCTCACCTACGAGCAGTACTTC
-	-	TRBJ2-3	TRBV18	CASSPRVSDTQYF	TGTGCCAGCTCACCCAGGGTGTCGGATACGCAGTATTTT
-	-	TRBJ1-1	TRBV7-9	CASSFFQGPTEAFF	TGTGCCAGCAGCTTTTTCCAGGGGCCCACTGAAGCTTTCTTT
TRBD2	-	TRBJ2-1	TRBV7-8	CASSFRRTSGSGPRFF	TGTGCCAGCAGCTTTCGCCGCACTAGCGGGAGTGGTCCCCGGTTCTTC
-	-	TRBJ2-7	TRBV5-1	CASSLGSRYEQYF	TGCGCCAGCAGCTTGGGTAGCCGCTACGAGCAGTACTTC
-	-	TRBJ2-7	TRBV7-9	CASSPFQNVYEQYF	TGTGCCAGCAGCCCTTTCCAGAATGTATACGAGCAGTACTTC
-	-	TRBJ1-4	TRBV5-1	CASSLRASNEKLFF	TGCGCCAGCAGCCTGCGGGCCTCCAATGAAAAACTGTTTTTT
-	-	TRBJ1-6	TRBV27	CASSYLTSSYNSPLHF	TGTGCCAGCAGCTATCTTACTAGCTCCTATAATTCACCCCTCCACTTT
TRBD1	-	TRBJ2-7	TRBV18	CASSKWTGLGDEQYF	TGTGCCAGCTCAAAGTGGACAGGCCTTGGCGACGAGCAGTACTTC
-	-	TRBJ1-1	TRBV7-8	CASSFQGAAYTEAFF	TGTGCCAGCAGCTTTCAAGGGGCGGCATACACTGAAGCTTTCTTT
TRBD1	-	TRBJ1-2	TRBV28	CASTYSGTGDNYGYTF	TGTGCCAGCACCTACTCAGGGACAGGGGATAACTATGGCTACACCTTC
-	-	TRBJ1-1	TRBV13	CASSAYRDIPEAFF	TGTGCCAGCAGCGCTTACCGGGACATCCCTGAAGCTTTCTTT
TRBD2	-	TRBJ2-3	TRBV5-1	CASSSRLAGSTDTQYF	TGCGCCAGCAGCTCTAGATTAGCGGGGAGCACAGATACGCAGTATTTT